This record covers a single TCR beta chain. The antigen is unknown. The data derive from a study of blood T cells in healthy people across ages. Whole-study findings and limits: In long-lived donors, naive CD4+ cell counts and diversity exceeded those of aged donors. With age, beta diversity per million T cells declined roughly linearly, significantly by about 40.

The use of a sample-barcoded 5' primer and a J-beta primer mix characterized a second PCR of about 6 to 11 cycles. TCRdb called the 5' RACE reads again in MiXCR, with one record for every CDR3 protein. The table records some 1.7 million distinct CDR3 sequences, about 28% of them present only once. It was 8 to 10 milliliters of peripheral blood that were drawn from each donor. They isolated at least 6 million PBMCs from each sample. V was clipped by 5 bases and J by 4 bases, with 12 bases between them. From germline, CDR1 is SEHNR and CDR2 FQNEAQ (reference sequence). There are 14 residues in the CDR3.

Sample: blood. The TCR was taken from a woman in her twenties or thirties in good health. The chain combines TRBV7-9 with TRBJ1-3, with D perhaps TRBD1 (6 bases). DNA for the CDR3: TGTGCCAGCAGCCCCACAGGGAACGGAAACACCATATATTTT. Translating gives CASSPTGNGNTIYF.